The clone carrying this T cell receptor beta chain turned up a few times. Source study methods: Amplifying reference gene primers gave estimates of nucleated cell counts. Sequenced by immunoSEQ multiplex PCR; TCRdb stores in-frame clones only, minus some. V and J calls and clone size follow that table, whereas D and trimming were derived from the DNA. Here the sample spans 170,000 or so clones, 90% being singletons. This specimen belongs to a study of blood T cell repertoires in COVID-19. Whole-study context: Acute and convalescent COVID-19 samples came from the United States, Italy and Spain. Nucleic acid was either cDNA or gDNA, and it came from T cells, B-cell-depleted T cells, or PBMCs.

The material sequenced was peripheral blood. The sequence derives from a man aged 45-65 years with acute or convalescent COVID-19.

This CDR3 is CASSPTPGQNTGELFF. The CDR3 DNA sequence: TGTGCCAGCAGCCCGACTCCCGGACAGAACACCGGGGAGCTGTTTTTT. V usage is TRBV3-1 (or the pseudogene TRBV3-2) and J usage is TRBJ2-2, with TRBD1 as a possible D gene (5 bases). Trimming removed 4 bases from V and 1 base from J, with 13 bases in between. Germline CDR1 reads LGHDT; CDR2 reads YNNKEL (reference sequence). This CDR3 spans 16 amino acids.